This T cell receptor beta chain was captured by sequencing in a study of blood T cells in healthy people across ages. In this sample, this clonotype turned up a few times. The germline CDR1 and CDR2 sequences are DFQATT and SNEGSKA (reference sequence). The CDR3 totals 17 residues. The V end lost 3 bases, the J end lost 2 bases, and 20 bases lay between the germline ends. Using a J-beta primer mix together with a sample-barcoded 5' primer, a second PCR was run for roughly 6 to 11 cycles. Using its own MiXCR run on the 5' RACE reads, TCRdb lists one record per CDR3 protein. The table has fewer than 800,000 distinct CDR3 sequences, 25% seen once. The study drew donors from healthy Caucasian individuals in Russia aged 6 to 90. These records were also assigned to another study, of T cells of mothers and their children. As that study records: Second-PCR primer M1S introduced sample barcodes and 2-4 random nucleotides. Per child, 3 million or so TCR beta CDR3 reads were obtained, against over 9 million per mother.

The genes are TRBV20-1 and TRBJ1-5; D call uncertain. This TCR derives from a boy younger than 18 in good health. The sequenced sample consisted of blood. The CDR3 bases are TGCAGTGCTAGTATTCCGGGCGCGCGGGCTGGCAATCAGCCCCAGCATTTT. This encodes CSASIPGARAGNQPQHF.